This entry lists 26 T cell receptor beta chains sequenced from one sample in a study of control samples from healthy donors and cancer patients (TCRdb year 2020). Libraries were made using the immunoSEQ multiplex PCR assay. TCRdb's version of the immuneACCESS table is confined to in-frame rearrangements and falls short of the full clone set. An unresolved V gene accounts for under half of the shortfall where checked; the remainder is of unknown origin. The sample records around 130,000 clones, more than 70% of which are singletons. The ten largest clones add up to about two fifths of the sample. The sequenced material came from blood. Source of these receptors: a man between 50 and 59 years old in good health.

This clone was recorded many times. The chain recombines TRBV25-1 with TRBJ1-2; D is unresolved. CDR1 MGHDK and CDR2 SYGVNS come from the germline V gene. Trimming took 4 bases from V and 6 from J, leaving 21 bases between them. The CDR3 is made up of 16 amino acids. DNA for the CDR3: TGTGCCAGCAGTGGGCAAGGGTGGATACACCCCGATGGCTACACCTTC. This translates into CASSGQGWIHPDGYTF.

This chain uses TRBV2 with TRBJ2-3; 13 bases line up with TRBD2. CDR1 and CDR2 (germline): SNHLY, FYNNEI. The CDR3 length is 17 residues. Trimming at V came to 4 bases and at J to 2 bases, leaving 6 bases not matched to a gene. The CDR3 nucleotides read TGTGCCAGCAGTGTGACTAGCGGGGGGAAGCCCACAGATACGCAGTATTTT. Residues: CASSVTSGGKPTDTQYF.

The sample holds a few counts of this clone. This chain links TRBV5-6 with TRBJ2-3; 12 bases agree with TRBD1. This CDR3 is 16 amino acids long. V trimming: 4 bases; J trimming: 6 bases; junction bases outside the gene matches: 9. Germline-derived CDR1 and CDR2 are SGHDT and YYEEEE. The CDR3 sequence: CASSHAGQGASDTQYF. The CDR3 DNA sequence: TGTGCCAGCAGCCACGCGGGACAGGGGGCTTCCGATACGCAGTATTTT.

The rearrangement uses TRBV19 and TRBJ2-1, with a possible D match to TRBD1 (6 bases). The ends were cut back, 6 bases at V and 2 bases at J, with 20 bases in the middle. Germline-derived CDR1 and CDR2 are LNHDA and SQIVND (reference sequence). The CDR3 sequence is 17 residues long. The CDR3 loop reads CASRTSRGSPTYNEQFF. The CDR3 DNA is TGTGCCAGTAGAACCTCGAGGGGGTCGCCTACCTACAATGAGCAGTTCTTC.

The chain has TRBV4-2 and TRBJ2-2; 7 positions agree with TRBD1. The CDR3 is 16 amino acids. Germline trimming cut 4 bases from V and 6 bases from J; bases unmatched to any gene: 11. Germline values: CDR1 LGHNA, CDR2 YNFKEQ. This CDR3 reads CASSPYTGTEPGELFF. CDR3 bases: TGTGCCAGCAGCCCTTATACCGGGACAGAACCCGGGGAGCTGTTTTTT.

This clone has just one count. The V and J genes are TRBV27 and TRBJ1-1; possibly TRBD1 for D (6 bases). Trimming removed 3 bases at V and 1 base at J, with 6 bases between. The CDR3 extends over 13 amino acids. CDR1 is MNHEY and CDR2 is SMNVEV in the germline V gene (reference sequence). This chain's CDR3 is CASSLGQNTEAFF. The CDR3 DNA is TGTGCCAGCAGTTTGGGACAGAACACTGAAGCTTTCTTT.

This clone was recorded only once. The rearrangement links TRBV6-5 to TRBJ2-6; unclear D gene. This CDR3 contains 14 residues. Looked up from germline, CDR1 is MNHEY and CDR2 is SVGAGI. Trimming removed 0 bases from V and 0 bases from J, with 0 bases in between. In DNA, the CDR3 is TGTGCCAGCAGTTACTCCTCTGGGGCCAACGTCCTGACTTTC. It codes for CASSYSSGANVLTF.

For the CDR3, the DNA is TGTGCCAGCTCACCACGGGAAGCAGGTGAGCAGTACTTC. The encoded protein is CASSPREAGEQYF. The V call is TRBV18, the J call TRBJ2-7, with D hard to call. Trimming took off 1 base at V and 7 bases at J, with 11 bases between the two ends. CDR1 KGHSH and CDR2 LQKENI come from the germline V gene. The CDR3 has 13 amino acids.

The chain has TRBV14 and TRBJ1-6; D unresolved. This CDR3 has 15 amino acids. Trimming stripped 0 bases from V and 2 bases from J, with 5 bases between. Germline V lookup: CDR1 SGHDN, CDR2 FVKESK. CDR3 protein: CASSQENAYNSPLHF. CDR3 DNA: TGTGCCAGCAGCCAAGAGAACGCCTATAATTCACCCCTCCACTTT. Complete variable domain (other parts from reference TRBV14 and TRBJ1-6): EAGVTQFPSHSVIEKGQTVTLRCDPISGHDNLYWYRRVMGKEIKFLLHFVKESKQDESGMPNNRFLAERTGGTYSTLKVQPAELEDSGVYFCASSQENAYNSPLHFGNGTRLTVT.

This chain joins TRBV6-2 or TRBV6-3 and TRBJ2-1; TRBD1 matches at 8 bases. The CDR3 loop spans 12 amino acids. The V and J ends lost 2 bases and 10 bases, in that order; junction bases with no gene match: 1. Germline CDR1 is MNHEY and CDR2 is SVGEGT. The CDR3 is CASSYGTGEQFF. The CDR3 coding sequence is TGTGCCAGCAGTTACGGGACAGGCGAGCAGTTCTTC.

J is TRBJ2-3 and V is TRBV4-3, with 8 bases identical to TRBD1. The CDR3 runs to 15 residues. The V segment lost 1 base and the J segment 3 bases; nucleotides outside the gene matches: 3. Germline V lookup: CDR1 LGHNA, CDR2 YSLEER. The CDR3 DNA follows: TGCGCCAGCAGCCAAGCTAGGACAGGGACAGATACGCAGTATTTT. This gives the protein CASSQARTGTDTQYF.

The chain is built from TRBV9 and TRBJ2-7; D is possibly TRBD1 (7 bases). Trimming shortened V by 3 bases and J by 4 bases, and 17 bases separated the two germline ends. The V gene's germline CDR1 is SGDLS and CDR2 YYNGEE. CDR3 size: 15 residues. The CDR3 spells CASSDSGGGRYEQYF. The CDR3 region has the DNA TGTGCCAGCAGCGATAGTGGAGGGGGCCGGTACGAGCAGTACTTC.

This clone has a handful of counts. J is TRBJ1-5 and V is TRBV6-5, with D uncertain. Trimming took 8 bases from V and 0 from J, leaving 14 bases between them. Germline V gene data show CDR1 as MNHEY and CDR2 as SVGAGI. The CDR3 is made up of 15 amino acids. As DNA, the CDR3 is TGTGCCAGCCGCCGCGTAGGAAATAGCAATCAGCCCCAGCATTTT. The encoded protein is CASRRVGNSNQPQHF.

The chain is built from TRBV20-1 and TRBJ1-2; 8 bases agree with TRBD1. The V gene end was trimmed by 3 bases and the J gene end by 3 bases; junction bases not matched to a gene: 3. The CDR3 has 13 residues. The germline gives CDR1 DFQATT, CDR2 SNEGSKA (reference sequence). The CDR3 sequence is CSASAGGYYGYTF. CDR3 DNA sequence: TGCAGTGCTAGTGCAGGGGGCTACTATGGCTACACCTTC.

The chain joins TRBV9 to TRBJ1-1; D not resolved. Germline loops: CDR1 SGDLS, CDR2 YYNGEE. This CDR3 region has 16 residues. The ends were cut back, 1 base at V and 1 base at J, with 14 bases in the middle. The CDR3 region has the DNA TGTGCCAGCAGCGTAATTGGTGGGAGTCAGAACACTGAAGCTTTCTTT. It yields the protein CASSVIGGSQNTEAFF.

The V gene is TRBV7-6, the J gene TRBJ1-4; D may be TRBD1 (5 bases). The V end was cut by 5 bases, the J end by 1 base, with 11 bases between. Per the germline V gene, CDR1 is SGHVS and CDR2 is FNYEAQ. This CDR3 comprises 15 residues. The CDR3 DNA reads as TGTGCCAGCAGCGCGCAGCAGGGAACTAATGAAAAACTGTTTTTT. It is translated as CASSAQQGTNEKLFF.

The chain employs TRBV29-1 and TRBJ1-2, with 7 bases aligning to TRBD1. From germline, CDR1 is SQVTM and CDR2 ANQGSEA. CDR3 length: 15 residues. J was trimmed by 1 base and V by 7 bases; bases with no gene match: 12. The CDR3 loop is CSADLPRQGNYGYTF. DNA for the CDR3: TGCAGCGCGGACCTACCCCGACAGGGTAACTATGGCTACACCTTC.

This chain uses TRBV2 with TRBJ1-2; unclear D gene. Trimming cost V 7 bases and J 0 bases, with 9 bases left between them. The germline V gene has CDR1 SNHLY and CDR2 FYNNEI. This CDR3 contains 13 residues. CDR3 residues: CASTPSANYGYTF. Written as DNA, the CDR3 is TGTGCCAGCACCCCCTCAGCTAACTATGGCTACACCTTC. Full variable domain (remainder filled in from reference TRBV2 and TRBJ1-2): EPEVTQTPSHQVTQMGQEVILRCVPISNHLYFYWYRQILGQKVEFLVSFYNNEISEKSEIFDDQFSVERPDGSNFTLKIRSTKLEDSAMYFCASTPSANYGYTFGSGTRLTVV.

J is TRBJ1-2 and V is TRBV2, with no clear D. The CDR3 extends over 13 amino acids. V lost 4 bases to trimming and J lost 8 bases, with 14 bases between them. Germline loops: CDR1 SNHLY, CDR2 FYNNEI. The CDR3 loop is CASSGRAARGYTF. The DNA of the CDR3 is TGTGCCAGCAGTGGCCGGGCGGCGCGGGGCTACACCTTC.

The V gene is TRBV5-1, the J gene TRBJ2-1; D may be TRBD2 (6 bases). The V end lost 8 bases, the J end lost 8 bases, and 23 bases lay between the germline ends. This CDR3 spans 15 amino acids. Germline V CDR1 and CDR2: SGHRS, YFSETQ. This CDR3 reads CASTRDSAPRDEQFF. In DNA, the CDR3 is TGCGCCAGTACCCGGGACTCGGCCCCTAGAGATGAGCAGTTCTTC. Supplemented by reference TRBV5-1 and TRBJ2-1, the full variable domain reads KAGVTQTPRYLIKTRGQQVTLSCSPISGHRSVSWYQQTPGQGLQFLFEYFSETQRNKGNFPGRFSGRQFSNSRSEMNVSTLELGDSALYLCASTRDSAPRDEQFFGPGTRLTVL.

The chain uses TRBV18 and TRBJ2-1; 8 bases align to TRBD2. Germline V gene lookup returns CDR1 KGHSH and CDR2 LQKENI. This CDR3 comprises 16 residues. With V trimmed by 0 bases and J by 3 bases, 4 bases remained unmatched. This chain's CDR3 is CASSPPAGGLYNEQFF. In DNA form, the CDR3 reads TGTGCCAGCTCACCACCGGCGGGGGGTCTCTACAATGAGCAGTTCTTC. Looking up the rest from reference TRBV18 and TRBJ2-1 gives the full variable domain: NAGVMQNPRHLVRRRGQEARLRCSPMKGHSHVYWYRQLPEEGLKFMVYLQKENIIDESGMPKERFSAEFPKEGPSILRIQQVVRGDSAAYFCASSPPAGGLYNEQFFGPGTRLTVL.

This clone came up once. V and J are TRBV15 and TRBJ2-3, with 7 positions matching TRBD1. Unmatched junction bases numbered 10, after V lost 1 base and J lost 6 bases. This CDR3 region has 16 residues. The V gene's germline CDR1 is LNHNV and CDR2 YYDKDF (reference sequence). Here the CDR3 reads CATSRALQGSGDTQYF. The CDR3 coding sequence is TGTGCCACCAGCAGAGCCTTACAGGGGTCAGGGGATACGCAGTATTTT.

The chain recombines TRBV6-5 with TRBJ1-1, with D possibly matching TRBD1 (6 bases). The germline V gene encodes CDR1 MNHEY and CDR2 SVGAGI. Trimming removed 6 bases from V and 1 base from J, with 12 bases in between. This CDR3 has 14 amino acids. The CDR3 protein is CASRQPGANTEAFF. CDR3 coding DNA: TGTGCCAGCAGGCAGCCAGGGGCGAACACTGAAGCTTTCTTT.

The chain couples TRBV4-3 to TRBJ2-7; D possibly corresponds to TRBD1 (5 bases). This CDR3 is 16 amino acids long. V shed 2 bases and J shed 3 bases, with 17 bases lying between them. CDR1 and CDR2 from the germline V gene are LGHNA and YSLEER. CDR3 in DNA: TGCGCCAGCAGCCAAATCGGTCAGGGTAAAGTCTACGAGCAGTACTTC. Its translation: CASSQIGQGKVYEQYF.

V usage is TRBV7-2 and J usage is TRBJ1-6; TRBD1 agrees at 7 bases. Trimming cost V 7 bases and J 8 bases; bases outside gene matches: 8. CDR3 length: 14 residues. The germline V gene encodes CDR1 SGHTA and CDR2 FQGNSA. The CDR3 sequence is CASNQQGRDSPLHF. For the CDR3, the DNA is TGTGCCAGCAACCAACAGGGGCGTGATTCACCCCTCCACTTT.

The chain carries TRBV6-6 and TRBJ2-7; tentative D call: TRBD1 (6 bases). Between the trimmed V and J ends, which lost 5 bases and 0 bases, there was a span of 14 bases. The germline V gene has CDR1 MNHNY and CDR2 SVGAGI (reference sequence). This CDR3 region has 15 residues. The CDR3 here is CASSPQGPSSYEQYF. For the CDR3, the DNA is TGTGCCAGCAGTCCCCAGGGGCCGAGCTCCTACGAGCAGTACTTC.